This TCR beta chain came from a study of siplizumab effects on memory and regulatory T cells. In the case of this clone: Its antigen is as yet unknown.

Assayed TCR templates numbered roughly 93,000 for each sample. Profiling relied on immunoSEQ multiplex PCR, and the TCRdb table lists in-frame clones only, not all of them. The sample yields about 100,000 clones, 94% seen once. V shed 6 bases, J shed 5 bases, and the junction held 6 bases outside the gene matches. Germline V gives CDR1 MNHNY, CDR2 SVGAGI (reference sequence). The CDR3 spans 14 residues. Study results and caveats: Suppressive activity of Tregs proliferating in siplizumab cultures remained unconfirmed.

The V call is TRBV6-6, the J call TRBJ1-4; 7 bases match TRBD1. Material for sequencing was Tregs sorted from blood. This receptor was taken from a human donor in good health. The CDR3 sequence is CASRTQGRNEKLFF. As DNA, the CDR3 is TGTGCCAGCAGAACACAGGGGAGAAATGAAAAACTGTTTTTT.